This T cell receptor (beta chain) appears in the sequencing data of a study of blood T cells in healthy people across ages (dated by TCRdb to the mid-2010s). Turning to the overall study: In model experiments, template switching captured about one uniquely barcoded TCR beta cDNA molecule for every two T cells. Using deep sequencing normalized with unique cDNA molecular identifiers, the study measured how TCR beta repertoire diversity changes with age. Donors were grouped into four age groups: young (average roughly 15 years), middle-aged (around 39), aged (roughly 62) and long-lived (just over 80). Donors of different ages were randomly distributed across sequencing lanes to avoid experimental bias. Using the same blood draw, the study looked at two additional independent replicas of 1 million unique cDNA reads for two donors, one aged 18 to 30 and the other aged 80 or older. Results and caveats for the whole study, not just this receptor: Observed TCR beta diversity correlated strongly with the percentage of naive T cells measured by flow cytometry. Since profiling was done on bulk unsorted PBMCs, naive and antigen-experienced compartments could not be conclusively compared. As age increased, observed TCR beta diversity per million T cells dropped in a roughly linear way, and a significant reduction was already evident by age 40. Total diversity estimates from one million sequenced T cells were considered lower bounds and underestimates. Compared with the aged group, the long-lived group had more naive CD4+ T cells, fewer expanded clones and increased TCR diversity, suggesting age selection. Donor CMV infection status was unknown, potentially confounding age-related changes in expanded clonotypes.

The CDR3 holds 15 amino acids from the cysteine to the phenylalanine. Solely the CDR3 DNA is kept, with 45 bases framed from the first base. CDR1 MNHEY and CDR2 SMNVEV are derived from the germline V gene (reference sequence). Ends trimmed: V by 8 bases, J by 1 base; bases unmatched to a gene: 10. Systemically healthy Caucasian individuals from Russia, around 38 in total and aged roughly 6 to 95 years, were included as donors. Each donor gave approximately 10 milliliters of peripheral blood, collected into EDTA-treated Vacutainer tubes. Ficoll-Paque density-gradient centrifugation was used to isolate PBMCs, with at least 7 million per sample. Trizol reagent was used to extract total RNA from PBMCs, with at least 6 micrograms per sample. For every donor, flow cytometry on a PBMC aliquot measured the percentage of naive CD45RAhigh/CD27high T cells. Library construction relied on 5' RACE. The data were produced on an Illumina HiSeq 2500. A second PCR of roughly 7 to 12 cycles was performed with a sample-barcoded 5' primer and a J-beta primer mix. A template-switch 5' adaptor carrying 12 random nucleotides introduced a unique molecular identifier onto each TCR beta cDNA molecule. At least 3 million CDR3-containing paired-end reads were obtained from each sample. All of the RNA was converted into first-strand cDNA using the Mint cDNA synthesis kit, with a TRBC-specific oligonucleotide serving as the primer. Following uracil-DNA glycosylase treatment, all cDNA underwent a first 18-cycle PCR with the universal primers M1SS and BC2_uni_R. Per the authors' processing: For normalization, 1 million high-quality reads were randomly selected from each sample, with every read carrying a distinct molecular identifier. Reads sharing molecular identifiers were discarded rather than binned into consensus sequences. MiTCR, set to a Q25 quality threshold and the strictest error-elimination algorithm, was used for CDR3 identification, clonotype clustering and error correction. A nonparametric unseen species model with Euler transformation was used to estimate a lower bound on total TCR beta diversity. TCRdb reran the public reads through fastp at Q25 and MiXCR, keeping productive beta chains. Under each unique CDR3 protein, matching rows form one entry showing the most common genes and DNA. The V and J calls here are based on TCRdb, not the publication. Within this sample are 650,000 to 800,000 distinct CDR3 sequences, with roughly 44% of them counted one time only. Together, the top ten hold roughly 19% of the sample.

This clonotype was counted a few times. What this receptor recognizes is not known. No base quality values were provided; no much bigger clone lies one nucleotide off. This clonotype was obtained from a man aged 55 to 69 in good health. The sequence links TRBV27 to TRBJ1-1, with TRBD1 identical over 7 junction bases. The specimen was blood. The sequence in DNA is TGTGCCAGCGTACAAAACAGGGGTCGGAACACTGAAGCTTTCTTT. Translation gives CASVQNRGRNTEAFF.